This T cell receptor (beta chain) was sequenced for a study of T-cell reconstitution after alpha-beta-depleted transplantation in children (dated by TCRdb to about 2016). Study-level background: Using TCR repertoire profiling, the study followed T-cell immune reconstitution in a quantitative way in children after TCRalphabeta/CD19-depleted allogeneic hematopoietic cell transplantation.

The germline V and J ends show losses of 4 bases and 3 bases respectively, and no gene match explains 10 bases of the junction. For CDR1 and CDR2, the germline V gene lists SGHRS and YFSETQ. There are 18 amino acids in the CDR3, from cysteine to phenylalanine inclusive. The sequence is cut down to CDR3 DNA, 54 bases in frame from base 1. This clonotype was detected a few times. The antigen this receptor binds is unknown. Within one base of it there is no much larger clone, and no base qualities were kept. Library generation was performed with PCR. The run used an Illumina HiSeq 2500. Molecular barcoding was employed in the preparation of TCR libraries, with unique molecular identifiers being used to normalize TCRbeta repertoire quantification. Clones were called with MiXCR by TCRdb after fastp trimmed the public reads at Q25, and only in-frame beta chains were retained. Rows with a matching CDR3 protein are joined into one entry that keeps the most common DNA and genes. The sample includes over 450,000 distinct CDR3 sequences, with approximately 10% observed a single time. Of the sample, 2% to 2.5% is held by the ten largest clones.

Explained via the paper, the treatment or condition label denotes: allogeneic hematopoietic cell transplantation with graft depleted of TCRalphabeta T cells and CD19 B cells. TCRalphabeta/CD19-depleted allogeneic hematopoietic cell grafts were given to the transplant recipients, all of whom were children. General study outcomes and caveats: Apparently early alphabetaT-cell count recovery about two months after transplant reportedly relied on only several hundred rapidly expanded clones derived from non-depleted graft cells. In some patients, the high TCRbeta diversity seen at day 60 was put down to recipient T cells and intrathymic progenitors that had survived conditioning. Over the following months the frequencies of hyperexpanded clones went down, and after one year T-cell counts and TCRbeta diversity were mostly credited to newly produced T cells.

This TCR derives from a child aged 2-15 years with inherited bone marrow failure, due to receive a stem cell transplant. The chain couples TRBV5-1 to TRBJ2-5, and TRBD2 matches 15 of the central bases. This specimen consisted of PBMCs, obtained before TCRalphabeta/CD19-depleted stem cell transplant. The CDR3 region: CASSRTEGLAGGEETQYF. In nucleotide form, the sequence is TGCGCCAGCAGCCGAACAGAGGGACTAGCGGGAGGAGAAGAGACCCAGTACTTC. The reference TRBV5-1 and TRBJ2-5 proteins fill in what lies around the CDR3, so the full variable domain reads KAGVTQTPRYLIKTRGQQVTLSCSPISGHRSVSWYQQTPGQGLQFLFEYFSETQRNKGNFPGRFSGRQFSNSRSEMNVSTLELGDSALYLCASSRTEGLAGGEETQYFGPGTRLLVL.